The clone carrying this T cell receptor (beta chain) appeared a few times. What it binds is not known. The ends were cut back, 4 bases at V and 2 bases at J, with 30 bases in the middle. The CDR3 consists of 20 residues. Germline loops: CDR1 SGHRS, CDR2 YFSETQ. As the method for making TCR beta libraries, quantitative 5'-RACE with molecular barcodes was used. TCRdb ran MiXCR on the 5' RACE reads and lists one entry per CDR3 protein. Here the sample spans under 150,000 distinct CDR3 sequences, approximately 17% being singletons. The data stem from a study of CD8 T cells in ankylosing spondylitis. Study conclusions and caveats: Reports say disease-linked clones showed up significantly more in matched ankylosing spondylitis synovial fluid. Seemingly distinctive of ankylosing spondylitis blood was a TCR beta motif formed by eight highly homologous variants.

This sequence originates from a male donor with ankylosing spondylitis. The gene calls are TRBV5-1 and TRBJ1-2; tentative D call: TRBD1 (6 bases). The specimen sequenced was blood, either unsorted or a sorted T cell fraction (not recorded which). The CDR3 protein is CASSTDSLLSSSIKNYGYTF. CDR3 nucleotide sequence: TGCGCCAGCAGCACGGACAGCCTACTTTCGTCAAGCATTAAAAACTATGGCTACACCTTC.